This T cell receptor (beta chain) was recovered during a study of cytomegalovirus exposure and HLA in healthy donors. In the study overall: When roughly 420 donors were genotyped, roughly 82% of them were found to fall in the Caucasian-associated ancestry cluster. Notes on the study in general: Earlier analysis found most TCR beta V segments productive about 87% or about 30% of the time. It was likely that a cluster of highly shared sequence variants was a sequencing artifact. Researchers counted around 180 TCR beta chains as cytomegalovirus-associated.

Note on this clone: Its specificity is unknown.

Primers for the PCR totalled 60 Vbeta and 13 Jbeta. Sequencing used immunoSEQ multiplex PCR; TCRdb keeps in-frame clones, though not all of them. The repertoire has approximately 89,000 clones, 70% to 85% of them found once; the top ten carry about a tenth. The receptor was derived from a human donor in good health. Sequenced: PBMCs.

CDR3 loop: CASRSGGANTGELFF. The DNA of the CDR3 is TGTGCCAGCAGGAGCGGGGGTGCGAACACCGGGGAGCTGTTTTTT. The chain carries TRBV9 and TRBJ2-2; 8 bases agree with TRBD2. The CDR3 has 15 residues. Germline CDR1 is SGDLS and CDR2 is YYNGEE. J lost 0 bases, V lost 5 bases, and 3 bases had no gene match.